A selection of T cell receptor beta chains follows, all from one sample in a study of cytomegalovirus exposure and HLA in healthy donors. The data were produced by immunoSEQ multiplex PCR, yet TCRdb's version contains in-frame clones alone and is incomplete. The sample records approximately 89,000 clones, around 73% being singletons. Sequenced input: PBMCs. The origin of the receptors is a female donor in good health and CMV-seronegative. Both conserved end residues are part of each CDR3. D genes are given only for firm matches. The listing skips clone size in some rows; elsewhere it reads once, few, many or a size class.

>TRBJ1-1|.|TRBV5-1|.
TGCGCCAGCAGCTTGGCAGGGTATAGTGAAGCTTTCTTT
CASSLAGYSEAFF
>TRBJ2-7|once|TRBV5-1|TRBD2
TGCGCCAGCACCCCACTTGGGACTAGCGGGGGCTACGAGCAGTACTTC
CASTPLGTSGGYEQYF
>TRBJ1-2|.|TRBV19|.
TGTGCCAGTAGTATCGTCGGGGGGCTTGCCGGCTACACCTTC
CASSIVGGLAGYTF
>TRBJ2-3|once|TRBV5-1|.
TGCGCCAGCACTACTTCAAAAGGCACAGATACGCAGTATTTT
CASTTSKGTDTQYF
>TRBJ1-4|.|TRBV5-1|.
TGCGCCAGCAGCTCTGGAGGATCTAATGAAAAACTGTTTTTT
CASSSGGSNEKLFF
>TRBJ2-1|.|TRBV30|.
TGTGCCTGGGGGGTGGGGCGCATCTCCTACAATGAGCAGTTCTTC
CAWGVGRISYNEQFF
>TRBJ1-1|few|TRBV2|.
TGTGCCAGCACCCTTCCAGGGGTCGGGACTGAAGCTTTCTTT
CASTLPGVGTEAFF
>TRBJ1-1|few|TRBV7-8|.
TGTGCCAGCAGCTTATTGGTAGAGAAGAACACTGAAGCTTTCTTT
CASSLLVEKNTEAFF
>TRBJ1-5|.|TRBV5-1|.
TGCGCCAGCAGCTTGGGGTACAGGGTAGATCAGCCCCAGCATTTT
CASSLGYRVDQPQHF
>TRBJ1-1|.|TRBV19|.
TGTGCCAGTAGTTATATCCTGAACACTGAAGCTTTCTTT
CASSYILNTEAFF
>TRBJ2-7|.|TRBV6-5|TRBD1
TGTGCCAGCACAAGGGGGCTCTCCTACGAGCAGTACTTC
CASTRGLSYEQYF
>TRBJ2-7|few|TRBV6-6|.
TGTGCCAGCAGTTACTCGAATCAACAGTACTACGAGCAGTACTTC
CASSYSNQQYYEQYF
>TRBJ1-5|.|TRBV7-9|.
TGTGCCAGCGGCCTCAGGGGAGTTCACTTATCTCCCAATCAGCCCCAGCATTTT
CASGLRGVHLSPNQPQHF
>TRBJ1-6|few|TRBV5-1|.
TGCGCCAGCAGCCTTGGTAGCGGGCAACCCCTCCACTTT
CASSLGSGQPLHF
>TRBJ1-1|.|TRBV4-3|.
TGCGCCAGCAGCAGCGACAGAAACACTGAAGCTTTCTTT
CASSSDRNTEAFF
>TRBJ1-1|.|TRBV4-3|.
TGCGCCAGCAGCCAAGAAGGGGAAACTGAAGCTTTCTTT
CASSQEGETEAFF
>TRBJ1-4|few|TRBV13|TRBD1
TGTGCCAGCAGCCTACAGGGGATGGGAGAAAAACTGTTTTTT
CASSLQGMGEKLFF
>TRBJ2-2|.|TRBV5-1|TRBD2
TGCGCCAGCAGCGGAATAGCGGGAGCCGACACCGGGGAGCTGTTTTTT
CASSGIAGADTGELFF
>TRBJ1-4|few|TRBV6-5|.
TGTGCCAGCATGAAAATAGTTGAGGAAAAACTGTTTTTT
CASMKIVEEKLFF
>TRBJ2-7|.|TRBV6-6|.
TGTGCCAGCAGTCCTCTTCGGAGGGACGAGCAGTACTTC
CASSPLRRDEQYF
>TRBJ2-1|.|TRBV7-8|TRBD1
TGTGCCAGCAGCTACCGGGACAGCCCCTACAATGAGCAGTTCTTC
CASSYRDSPYNEQFF
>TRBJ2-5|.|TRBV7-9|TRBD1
TGTGCCAGCAGCTTCACGGACAGGGGTCCGGAGACCCAGTACTTC
CASSFTDRGPETQYF
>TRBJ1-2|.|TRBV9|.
TGTGCCAGCAGCCCCGGGGGGGGCGTGGATGGCTACACCTTC
CASSPGGGVDGYTF
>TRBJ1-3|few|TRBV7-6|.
TGTGCCAGCAGCTTATTGGGGACTGGAGTAGGAAACACCATATATTTT
CASSLLGTGVGNTIYF
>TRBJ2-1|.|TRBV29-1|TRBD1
TGCAGCGCTGGACAGGGTATGAAGGGTGAGCAGTTCTTC
CSAGQGMKGEQFF
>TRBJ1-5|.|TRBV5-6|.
TGTGCCAGCAGCTTGGCCGGGGCAGGGGGCAATCAGCCCCAGCATTTT
CASSLAGAGGNQPQHF
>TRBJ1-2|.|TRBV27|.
TGTGCCAGCAGTTTAAACAGAGCCTATGGCTACACCTTC
CASSLNRAYGYTF
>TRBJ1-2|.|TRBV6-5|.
TGTGCCAGCAGTTACTCAGGGACGGGGGAGGGCTACACCTTC
CASSYSGTGEGYTF
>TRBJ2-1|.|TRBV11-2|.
TGTGCCAGCAGCTTCCCCGGAGGGGATGAGCAGTTCTTC
CASSFPGGDEQFF
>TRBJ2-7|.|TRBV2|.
TGTGCCAGCAGGCAGTTGAATCCCGGACTCCCCGTCGAGCAGTACTTC
CASRQLNPGLPVEQYF
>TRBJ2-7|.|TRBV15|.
TGTGCCACCAGCAGAACCGCCAGGGATGGCCCCTACGAGCAGTACTTC
CATSRTARDGPYEQYF
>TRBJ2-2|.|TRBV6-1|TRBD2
TGTGCCAGCAGCGGGGGGGTATACTACACCGGGGAGCTGTTTTTT
CASSGGVYYTGELFF
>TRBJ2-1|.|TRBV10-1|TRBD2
TGCGCCAGCAGAGGGCTAGCGGGAGACCTGTTCTTC
CASRGLAGDLFF
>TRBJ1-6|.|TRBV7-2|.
TGTGCCAGCAGCTCCCCAAGGTTTCGGGGAAGCTCCTATAATTCACCCCTCCACTTT
CASSSPRFRGSSYNSPLHF
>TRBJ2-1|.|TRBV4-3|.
TGCGCCAGCAGCCAAGAGGGGCAGGGAAGTGTGAATGAGCAGTTCTTC
CASSQEGQGSVNEQFF
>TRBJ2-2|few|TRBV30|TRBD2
TGTGCCTGGAGGGGGGGGGCTAGCGGGGTGTTGAACACCGGGGAGCTGTTTTTT
CAWRGGASGVLNTGELFF
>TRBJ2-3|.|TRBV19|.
TGTGCCAGTAGTATTTCAAGCGGGAGCACAGATACGCAGTATTTT
CASSISSGSTDTQYF
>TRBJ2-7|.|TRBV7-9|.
TGTGCCGGCACCACGACAGGGAGGATCCTCTACGAGCAGTACTTC
CAGTTTGRILYEQYF
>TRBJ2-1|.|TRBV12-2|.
TGTGCAAGTCGCCCGGGACTAGCGGACTACAATGAGCAGTTCTTC
CASRPGLADYNEQFF
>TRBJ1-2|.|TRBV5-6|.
TGTGCCAGCAGCTTTTCCCAAGGGGGCTATGGCTACACCTTC
CASSFSQGGYGYTF
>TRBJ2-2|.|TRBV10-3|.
TGTGCCATCAGCAAAGGGACTGACACGAACACCGGGGAGCTGTTTTTT
CAISKGTDTNTGELFF